These 18 T cell receptor beta chains were all obtained from the same sample, sequenced in a study of blood T cell repertoires in COVID-19. Only in-frame clones appear in the TCRdb table, and some are missing; sequencing was by immunoSEQ multiplex PCR. The sample yields about 230,000 clones, 85% to 90% seen once. What was sequenced was PBMCs or T cells enriched from blood (not recorded which). The receptor set was obtained from a man aged 18 to 29 who had recovered from COVID-19.

The gene calls are TRBV7-2 and TRBJ2-1; 9 bases match TRBD2. Per the germline V gene, CDR1 is SGHTA and CDR2 is FQGNSA. The CDR3 spans 15 residues. The trim removed 4 bases at V and 8 bases at J, leaving 9 bases unmatched. CDR3 in amino acids: CASSSAGGRGYEQFF. Here the CDR3 DNA reads TGTGCCAGCAGCTCCGCGGGGGGGCGGGGTTATGAGCAGTTCTTC.

The V gene is TRBV19, the J gene TRBJ1-2; TRBD1 matches at 7 bases. Trimming cost V 6 bases and J 2 bases; bases outside gene matches: 6. This CDR3 region has 14 residues. From germline, CDR1 is LNHDA and CDR2 SQIVND (reference sequence). This chain's CDR3 is CASRRGRLNYGYTF. CDR3 bases: TGTGCCAGTAGGAGGGGGCGCTTAAACTATGGCTACACCTTC.

The V call is TRBV5-1, the J call TRBJ2-7; D is possibly TRBD1 (5 bases). V lost 4 bases to trimming and J lost 4 bases, with 18 bases between them. The CDR3 runs to 15 residues. Germline CDR1 reads SGHRS; CDR2 reads YFSETQ. CDR3 sequence: CASSLLGQGHYEQYF. CDR3 bases: TGCGCCAGCAGCCTGTTGGGGCAGGGTCATTACGAGCAGTACTTC.

The chain carries TRBV27 and TRBJ2-7; the D gene is possibly TRBD1 (6 bases). The CDR3 is 14 amino acids. Trimming left V 2 bases short and J 3 bases short, with 11 bases between. CDR1 is MNHEY and CDR2 is SMNVEV in the germline V gene (reference sequence). Written as DNA, the CDR3 is TGTGCCAGCAGTTTAGGTCGGACAGACTACGAGCAGTACTTC. Its translation is CASSLGRTDYEQYF.

This clone has only one observation. The CDR3 here is CASSLDRVLNTEAFF. The CDR3 bases are TGTGCCAGCAGCTTAGACCGGGTGCTGAACACTGAAGCTTTCTTT. The chain has TRBV7-2 and TRBJ1-1, with unresolved D. CDR3 length: 15 amino acids. The germline gives CDR1 SGHTA, CDR2 FQGNSA. V lost 1 base to trimming and J lost 0 bases, with 9 bases between them. The variable domain in full, completed from reference TRBV7-2 and TRBJ1-1, reads GAGVSQSPSNKVTEKGKDVELRCDPISGHTALYWYRQSLGQGLEFLIYFQGNSAPDKSGLPSDRFSAERTGGSVSTLTIQRTQQEDSAVYLCASSLDRVLNTEAFFGQGTRLTVV.

The chain has TRBV3-1 (or the pseudogene TRBV3-2) and TRBJ1-2, with 9 bases fitting TRBD1. This CDR3 is built from 17 residues. Trimming took 1 base from V and 3 from J; bases not matched to a gene: 9. Germline V CDR1 and CDR2: LGHDT, YNNKEL (reference sequence). CDR3 DNA: TGTGCCAGCAGCCAAGGGGACAGGGAGGAGATAGACTATGGCTACACCTTC. Its translation: CASSQGDREEIDYGYTF.

The chain joins TRBV24-1 to TRBJ1-1; the match to TRBD1 covers 8 bases. Unmatched junction bases numbered 10, after V lost 4 bases and J lost 7 bases. This CDR3 has 15 residues. Germline V CDR1 and CDR2: KGHDR, SFDVKD. CDR3 in DNA: TGTGCCACCAGTGAGCAGGGGACAGGTGAAGGTGAAGCTTTCTTT. Translating gives CATSEQGTGEGEAFF.

The chain uses TRBV6-5 and TRBJ1-2; 8 nucleotides agree with TRBD1. Trimming took 8 bases from V and 9 from J; bases not matched to a gene: 17. This CDR3 contains 15 residues. Germline CDR1 MNHEY, CDR2 SVGAGI. CDR3 sequence: CASRRGQGIVARYTF. The CDR3 DNA sequence: TGTGCCAGCCGGAGAGGACAGGGAATAGTGGCACGCTACACCTTC.

The V gene is TRBV7-8, the J gene TRBJ1-3, with D unclear. This CDR3 is built from 14 residues. Germline CDR1 and CDR2: SGHVS and FQNEAQ. The V gene lost 1 base and the J gene lost 2 bases, with 6 bases spanning the gap. CDR3 sequence (DNA): TGTGCCAGCAGCTTAGAGCGGGCTGGAAACACCATATATTTT. Amino acids: CASSLERAGNTIYF.

The count of this clone is one. This chain links TRBV19 with TRBJ2-7; 12 positions match TRBD2. J gave up 2 bases and V 6 bases, and 8 bases lay outside the gene matches. This CDR3 is built from 16 residues. Germline lookup yields CDR1 LNHDA and CDR2 SQIVND (reference sequence). The CDR3 nucleotides are TGTGCCAGTAGCGTCATACTAGCGGGAGGCACCTACGAGCAGTACTTC. Translation gives CASSVILAGGTYEQYF. Based on the CDR3 plus reference TRBV19 and TRBJ2-7, the full variable domain is DGGITQSPKYLFRKEGQNVTLSCEQNLNHDAMYWYRQDPGQGLRLIYYSQIVNDFQKGDIAEGYSVSREKKESFPLTVTSAQKNPTAFYLCASSVILAGGTYEQYFGPGTRLTVT.

In this sample, this clone turned up once. The rearrangement uses TRBV19 and TRBJ1-5; D is ambiguous. Trimming shortened V by 6 bases and J by 0 bases, and 9 bases separated the two germline ends. The germline V gene encodes CDR1 LNHDA and CDR2 SQIVND (reference sequence). The CDR3 is made up of 14 amino acids. The CDR3 coding sequence is TGTGCCAGTAGGACACAAAATAGCAATCAGCCCCAGCATTTT. This codes for CASRTQNSNQPQHF.

The chain couples TRBV3-1 (or the pseudogene TRBV3-2) to TRBJ1-2; TRBD1 agrees at 7 bases. The CDR3 spans 13 residues. Germline-derived CDR1 and CDR2 are LGHDT and YNNKEL (reference sequence). The V segment lost 3 bases and the J segment 4 bases; nucleotides outside the gene matches: 2. CDR3 in DNA: TGTGCCAGCAGCCAGGGACAGTTCTATGGCTACACCTTC. It is translated as CASSQGQFYGYTF.

This clone was picked up a small number of times. The chain employs TRBV5-1 and TRBJ1-4, with D hard to call. Germline CDR1 and CDR2: SGHRS and YFSETQ. The V and J ends lost 4 bases and 8 bases respectively, with 18 bases between them. There are 15 residues in the CDR3. Here the CDR3 DNA reads TGCGCCAGCAGCGCGGGGTCAAGCGCACAGGAAAAACTGTTTTTT. This encodes CASSAGSSAQEKLFF.

The chain has TRBV7-8 and TRBJ2-1; D may be TRBD2 (6 bases). The V gene lost 4 bases and the J gene lost 4 bases, with 8 bases spanning the gap. In germline, CDR1 is SGHVS, CDR2 FQNEAQ. CDR3 size: 13 residues. For the CDR3, the DNA is TGTGCCAGCAGCTGGAGCGGGTACAATGAGCAGTTCTTC. It translates to CASSWSGYNEQFF.

This chain uses TRBV7-9 with TRBJ1-4, with D unclear. CDR1 is SEHNR, CDR2 FQNEAQ, per germline (reference sequence). The V and J ends lost 1 base and 0 bases respectively, with 9 bases between them. This CDR3 has 16 amino acids. As DNA, the CDR3 is TGTGCCAGCAGCTTAGTTATAACTACAACTAATGAAAAACTGTTTTTT. It yields the protein CASSLVITTTNEKLFF.

This clone was seen more than once but under ten times. The chain has TRBV2 and TRBJ1-5, with D unresolved. Looked up from germline, CDR1 is SNHLY and CDR2 is FYNNEI. This CDR3 has 15 residues. V lost 2 bases, J lost 3 bases, and 11 bases lay in between. In DNA, the CDR3 is TGTGCCAGCAGTGAAATACAGAGCAACAATCAGCCCCAGCATTTT. It encodes CASSEIQSNNQPQHF. Combining the CDR3 with reference TRBV2 and TRBJ1-5 gives the whole variable domain EPEVTQTPSHQVTQMGQEVILRCVPISNHLYFYWYRQILGQKVEFLVSFYNNEISEKSEIFDDQFSVERPDGSNFTLKIRSTKLEDSAMYFCASSEIQSNNQPQHFGDGTRLSIL.

CDR3 loop: CAWSARILDPTNEKLFF. CDR3 bases: TGTGCCTGGAGTGCCAGAATCCTAGATCCAACTAATGAAAAACTGTTTTTT. The chain is built from TRBV30 and TRBJ1-4; D is ambiguous. The CDR3 contains 17 residues. V was pared by 1 base and J by 0 bases, with 15 bases between. Germline assignment: CDR1 GTSNPN and CDR2 SVGIG (reference sequence).

The chain employs TRBV5-1 and TRBJ2-7, with TRBD2 identical over 13 bases. Germline CDR1 reads SGHRS; CDR2 reads YFSETQ. The CDR3 contains 17 residues. After removal of 2 bases from V and 5 bases from J, the junction contained 10 bases not matched to a gene. CDR3: CASSFLGTGLAGDEQYF. In nucleotides, the CDR3 is TGCGCCAGCAGCTTTCTGGGGACTGGACTAGCGGGAGACGAGCAGTACTTC.